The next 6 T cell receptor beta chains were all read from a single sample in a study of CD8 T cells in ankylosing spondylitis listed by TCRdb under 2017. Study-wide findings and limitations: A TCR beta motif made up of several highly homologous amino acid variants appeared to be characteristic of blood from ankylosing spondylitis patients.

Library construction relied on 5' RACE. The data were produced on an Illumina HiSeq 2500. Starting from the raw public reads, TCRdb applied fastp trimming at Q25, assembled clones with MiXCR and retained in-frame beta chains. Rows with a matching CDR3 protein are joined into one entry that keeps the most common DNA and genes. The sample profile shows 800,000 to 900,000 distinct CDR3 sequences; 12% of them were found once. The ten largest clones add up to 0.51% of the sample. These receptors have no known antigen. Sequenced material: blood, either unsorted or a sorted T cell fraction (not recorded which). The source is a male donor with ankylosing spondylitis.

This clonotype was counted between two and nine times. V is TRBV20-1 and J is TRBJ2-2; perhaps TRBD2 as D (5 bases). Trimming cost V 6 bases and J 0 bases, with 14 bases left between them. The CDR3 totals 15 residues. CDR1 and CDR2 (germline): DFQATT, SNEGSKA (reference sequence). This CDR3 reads CSAPGRLTNTGELFF. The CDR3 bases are TGCAGTGCCCCGGGAAGACTTACGAACACCGGGGAGCTGTTTTTT.

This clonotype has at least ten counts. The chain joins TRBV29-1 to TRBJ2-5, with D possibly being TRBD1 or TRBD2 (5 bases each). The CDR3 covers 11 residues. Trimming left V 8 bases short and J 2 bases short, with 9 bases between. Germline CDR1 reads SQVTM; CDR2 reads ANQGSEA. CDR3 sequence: CSTEGQETQYF. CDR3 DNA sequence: TGCAGCACAGAGGGGCAAGAGACCCAGTACTTC.

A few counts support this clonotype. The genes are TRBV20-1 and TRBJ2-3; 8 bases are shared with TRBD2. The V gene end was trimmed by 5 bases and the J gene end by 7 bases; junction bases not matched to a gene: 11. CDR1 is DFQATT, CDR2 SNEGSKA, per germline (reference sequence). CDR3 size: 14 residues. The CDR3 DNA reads TGCAGTGCTCCCGGGACTAGGGGCATGTATACGCAGTATTTT. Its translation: CSAPGTRGMYTQYF.

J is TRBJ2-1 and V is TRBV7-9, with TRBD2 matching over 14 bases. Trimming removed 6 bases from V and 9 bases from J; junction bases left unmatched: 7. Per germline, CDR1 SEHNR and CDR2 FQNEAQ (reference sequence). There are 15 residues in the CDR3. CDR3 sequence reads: CASRPGLAGGGEQFF. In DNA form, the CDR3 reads TGTGCCAGCAGACCTGGACTAGCGGGGGGAGGTGAGCAGTTCTTC.

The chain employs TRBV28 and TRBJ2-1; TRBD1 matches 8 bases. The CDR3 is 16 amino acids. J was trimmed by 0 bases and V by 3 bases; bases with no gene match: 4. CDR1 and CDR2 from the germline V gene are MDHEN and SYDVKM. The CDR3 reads CASSFHRGSSYNEQFF. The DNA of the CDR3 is TGTGCCAGCAGTTTTCACAGGGGGAGCTCCTACAATGAGCAGTTCTTC. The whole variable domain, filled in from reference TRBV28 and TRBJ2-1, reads DVKVTQSSRYLVKRTGEKVFLECVQDMDHENMFWYRQDPGLGLRLIYFSYDVKMKEKGDIPEGYSVSREKKERFSLILESASTNQTSMYLCASSFHRGSSYNEQFFGPGTRLTVL.

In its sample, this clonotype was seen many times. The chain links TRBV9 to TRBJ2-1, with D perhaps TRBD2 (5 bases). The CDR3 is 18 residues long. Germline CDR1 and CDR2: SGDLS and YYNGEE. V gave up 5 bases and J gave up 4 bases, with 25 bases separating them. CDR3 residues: CASSLRTGLARSYNEQFF. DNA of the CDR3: TGTGCCAGCAGTCTCCGTACTGGGCTAGCCAGGAGTTACAATGAGCAGTTCTTC.